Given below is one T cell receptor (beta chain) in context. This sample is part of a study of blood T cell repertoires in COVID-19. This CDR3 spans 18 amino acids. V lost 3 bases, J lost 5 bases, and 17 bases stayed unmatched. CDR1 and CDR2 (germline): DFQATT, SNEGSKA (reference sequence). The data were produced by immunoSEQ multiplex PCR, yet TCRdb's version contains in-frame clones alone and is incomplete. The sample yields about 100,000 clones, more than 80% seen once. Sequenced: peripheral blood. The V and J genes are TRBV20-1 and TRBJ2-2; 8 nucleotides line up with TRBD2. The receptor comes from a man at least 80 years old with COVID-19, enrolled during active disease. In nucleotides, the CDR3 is TGCAGTGCTAGTTCGGTAGTGGCGGGAGGCCCCCTTACCGGGGAGCTGTTTTTT. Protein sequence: CSASSVVAGGPLTGELFF.